This T cell receptor (beta chain) was retrieved from a study of control samples from healthy donors and cancer patients. The assay was immunoSEQ multiplex PCR, and TCRdb's table has in-frame clones only and misses some. The sample gives about 95,000 clones, over 80% of which show up once; approximately 20% is in the top ten. The CDR3 runs 16 residues. Trimming removed 4 bases at V and 2 bases at J, with 17 bases between. Per germline, CDR1 SGHDT and CDR2 YYEEEE. This clone has a handful of counts. The chain carries TRBV5-6 and TRBJ2-3; tentative D call: TRBD1 (7 bases). The sequence derives from a man in his thirties or forties in good health. The sequenced sample was blood. CDR3 DNA: TGTGCCAGCAGCCCGTCAGGGGGGCGGAACACAGATACGCAGTATTTT. Translation gives CASSPSGGRNTDTQYF.